What follows describes a single T cell receptor (beta chain). What it binds is unknown. The source of the sample is a study of shared clonotypes between healthy human individuals. Researchers divided each subset's genomic DNA evenly across several immunoSEQ plates. Profiling relied on immunoSEQ multiplex PCR, and the TCRdb table lists in-frame clones only, not all of them. The table shows about 500,000 clones, with more than 70% occurring only once. Points from the study as a whole: Sequencing depth was expected to affect clonotype sharing among donors.

Germline loops: CDR1 KGHSY, CDR2 FQNENV. The CDR3 covers 14 residues. The trim removed 6 bases at V and 2 bases at J, leaving 7 bases unmatched. The V gene is TRBV16, the J gene TRBJ2-7, with 7 bases matching TRBD2. This clonotype originated in a woman between 40 and 50 years old in good health. Some clones in this sample may be carry-over from other donors' samples. The sequenced material came from PBMCs. The CDR3: CASSPLAVPYEQYF. In DNA form, the CDR3 reads TGTGCCAGCAGTCCCCTAGCGGTTCCCTACGAGCAGTACTTC.